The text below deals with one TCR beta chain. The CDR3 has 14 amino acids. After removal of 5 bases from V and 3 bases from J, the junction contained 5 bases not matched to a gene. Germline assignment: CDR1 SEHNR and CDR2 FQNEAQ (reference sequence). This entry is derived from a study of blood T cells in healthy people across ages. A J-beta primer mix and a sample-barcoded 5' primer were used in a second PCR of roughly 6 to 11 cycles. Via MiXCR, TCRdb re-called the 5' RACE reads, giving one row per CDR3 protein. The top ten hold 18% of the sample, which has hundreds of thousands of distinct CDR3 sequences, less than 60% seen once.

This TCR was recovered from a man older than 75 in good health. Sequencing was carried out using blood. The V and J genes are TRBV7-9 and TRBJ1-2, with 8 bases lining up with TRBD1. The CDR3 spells CASSPKGQDYGYTF. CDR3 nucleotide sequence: TGTGCCAGCAGCCCAAAGGGACAGGACTATGGCTACACCTTC.